This T cell receptor (beta chain) was identified during a study of T cells after yellow fever vaccination. Study-level findings and limits: CD4 and CD8 compartments shared a small share of clonotypes.

Each CDR3 protein gets one entry after TCRdb re-called the 5' RACE reads with MiXCR. Of roughly 310,000 distinct CDR3 sequences listed, 8.7% were seen once; the top ten hold roughly 17%. This clonotype has ten or more counts. Its antigen is still unknown. The sample was PBMCs, taken on the day of the first yellow fever vaccination. The TCR comes from a man in his late teens or twenties who received the YFV17D yellow fever vaccine.

CDR3 bases: TGCGCCAGCAGCCAAGATAAACGGTCTAGCACAGATACGCAGTATTTT. Translated: CASSQDKRSSTDTQYF. The chain carries TRBV4-3 and TRBJ2-3; D unresolved. Germline V gene data show CDR1 as LGHNA and CDR2 as YSLEER. Trimming took 0 bases from V and 0 from J, leaving 10 bases between them. The CDR3 spans 16 residues.